The 21 T cell receptor beta chains reported below all come from one sample, sequenced in a study of T cells in localized non-small cell lung cancer. Method: immunoSEQ multiplex PCR; TCRdb's copy keeps in-frame clones and lacks some. The sample contains 45,000 to 55,000 clones, 77% of which appear only once. The sample consisted of peripheral blood, taken before any cancer treatment. The receptors were sampled from a man aged 35-69 years with stage I squamous cell lung carcinoma.

The rearrangement uses TRBV7-3 and TRBJ2-2, with 8 bases matching TRBD2. CDR1 and CDR2 from the germline V gene are SGHTA and FQGTGA. The CDR3 spans 14 residues. J was trimmed by 4 bases and V by 2 bases; bases with no gene match: 0. CDR3 sequence (DNA): TGTGCCAGCAGCTTAGGGACTAGCACCGGGGAGCTGTTTTTT. Amino acid sequence: CASSLGTSTGELFF.

This clone was detected a few times. V is TRBV19 and J is TRBJ2-1, with D perhaps matching TRBD2 (5 bases). The germline V gene has CDR1 LNHDA and CDR2 SQIVND (reference sequence). The CDR3 extends over 15 amino acids. V lost 3 bases to trimming and J lost 9 bases, with 18 bases between them. The DNA for the CDR3 is TGTGCCAGTAGTATCCTAACAGAGGGTCGAGGTGAGCAGTTCTTC. Amino acid sequence: CASSILTEGRGEQFF.

The chain carries TRBV7-2 and TRBJ1-5; D not resolved. Trimming removed 7 bases at V and 6 bases at J, with 13 bases between. In germline, CDR1 is SGHTA, CDR2 FQGNSA. The CDR3 consists of 13 residues. The CDR3 region is CASTPDPSQPQHF. The CDR3 nucleotides read TGTGCCAGCACCCCCGATCCTAGTCAGCCCCAGCATTTT.

The rearrangement joins TRBV20-1 to TRBJ2-7; D unclear. From germline, CDR1 is DFQATT and CDR2 SNEGSKA (reference sequence). This CDR3 spans 11 amino acids. Trimming stripped 3 bases from V and 7 bases from J, with 10 bases between. The CDR3 loop reads CSASSAGEQYF. The CDR3 nucleotides read TGCAGTGCTAGTTCCGCTGGGGAGCAGTACTTC.

The rearrangement joins TRBV6-4 to TRBJ1-4; no clear D gene. CDR3 length equals 13 residues. V was shortened by 5 bases and J by 7 bases, with 11 bases between the two germline ends. CDR1 MRHNA and CDR2 SNTAGT come from the germline V gene. The DNA of the CDR3 is TGTGCCAGCAGTACAGCGGGCACTGAAAAACTGTTTTTT. Its translation: CASSTAGTEKLFF.

V usage is TRBV2 and J usage is TRBJ1-6; 7 nucleotides line up with TRBD1. V gave up 7 bases and J gave up 9 bases; unmatched junction bases: 6. CDR3 length: 13 amino acids. CDR1 is SNHLY, CDR2 FYNNEI, per germline. This CDR3 is CASNIGTASPLHF. The CDR3 bases are TGTGCCAGCAATATCGGGACAGCTTCACCCCTCCACTTT.

V and J are TRBV2 and TRBJ2-5, with 9 positions matching TRBD2. The J call may be incorrect, as the DNA end agrees better with TRBJ2-7. The CDR3 has 15 amino acids. Germline V gene sequence: CDR1 SNHLY, CDR2 FYNNEI. CDR3 DNA sequence: TGTGCCAGCAGTGCATCAGCGGGGGGAACCTACGAGCAGTACTTC. It codes for CASSASAGGTYEQYF.

The chain carries TRBV5-4 and TRBJ2-6, with TRBD1 identical over 7 bases. The V and J ends lost 0 bases and 0 bases, in that order; junction bases with no gene match: 6. The CDR3 consists of 18 residues. CDR1 and CDR2 from the germline V gene are SGHNT and YYREEE (reference sequence). Written as DNA, the CDR3 is TGTGCCAGCAGCTTGGGGGGACAGCGAGACTCTGGGGCCAACGTCCTGACTTTC. Residues: CASSLGGQRDSGANVLTF.

The chain links TRBV5-1 to TRBJ1-1; D perhaps matches TRBD1 (5 bases). The length of the CDR3 is 13 residues. V was shortened by 3 bases and J by 7 bases, with 13 bases between the two germline ends. Germline-derived CDR1 and CDR2 are SGHRS and YFSETQ. The CDR3 sequence: CASSWTGGGEAFF. The CDR3, as DNA: TGCGCCAGCAGCTGGACGGGGGGTGGTGAAGCTTTCTTT.

V is TRBV30 and J is TRBJ1-6; 8 bases map to TRBD1. This CDR3 spans 15 amino acids. Unmatched junction bases numbered 5, after V lost 3 bases and J lost 4 bases. Germline lookup yields CDR1 GTSNPN and CDR2 SVGIG (reference sequence). In nucleotides, the CDR3 is TGTGCCTGGAGCACCGACAGGGGATATAATTCACCCCTCCACTTT. Its translation is CAWSTDRGYNSPLHF.

The genes are TRBV27 and TRBJ1-1, with D tentatively TRBD1 (6 bases). Trimming stripped 5 bases from V and 3 bases from J, with 10 bases between. CDR1 is MNHEY and CDR2 is SMNVEV in the germline V gene (reference sequence). This CDR3 is 13 amino acids long. CDR3 coding DNA: TGTGCCAGCAGTCGACAGGAGGACACTGAAGCTTTCTTT. Its protein is CASSRQEDTEAFF.

V and J are TRBV5-4 and TRBJ2-2, with 7 bases matching TRBD2. V shed 0 bases, J shed 6 bases, and the junction held 5 bases outside the gene matches. The CDR3 runs 15 residues. The germline gives CDR1 SGHNT, CDR2 YYREEE (reference sequence). DNA of the CDR3: TGTGCCAGCAGCTTGGGCCAACTAGCGTCCGGGGAGCTGTTTTTT. Amino acids: CASSLGQLASGELFF. The whole variable domain, remainder taken from reference TRBV5-4 and TRBJ2-2, is ETGVTQSPTHLIKTRGQQVTLRCSSQSGHNTVSWYQQALGQGPQFIFQYYREEENGRGNFPPRFSGLQFPNYSSELNVNALELDDSALYLCASSLGQLASGELFFGEGSRLTVL.

The chain recombines TRBV19 with TRBJ1-3; D is perhaps TRBD1 (5 bases). Germline CDR1 and CDR2: LNHDA and SQIVND (reference sequence). The CDR3 is made up of 14 amino acids. V lost 9 bases and J lost 0, with 12 bases in between. The CDR3 loop reads CASRDRPSGNTIYF. In DNA, the CDR3 is TGTGCCAGCAGAGACAGACCCTCTGGAAACACCATATATTTT.

The CDR3 loop is CASSSTGRNEKLFF. The DNA for the CDR3 is TGCGCCAGCAGCTCGACAGGGCGGAATGAAAAACTGTTTTTT. The chain links TRBV5-1 to TRBJ1-4; TRBD1 agrees at 7 bases. V trimming: 3 bases; J trimming: 5 bases; junction bases outside the gene matches: 4. This CDR3 is 14 amino acids long. Germline lookup yields CDR1 SGHRS and CDR2 YFSETQ.

The V gene is TRBV15, the J gene TRBJ1-2; 7 bases align to TRBD1. CDR1 and CDR2 from the germline V gene are LNHNV and YYDKDF (reference sequence). This CDR3 has 14 amino acids. The trim removed 1 base at V and 7 bases at J, leaving 6 bases unmatched. DNA of the CDR3: TGTGCCACCAGCAGAGGACGCGACAGGGTTGGCTACACCTTC. Amino acid sequence: CATSRGRDRVGYTF.

The rearrangement links TRBV21-1 to TRBJ1-2. TRBV21-1 is a pseudogene. CDR3 length equals 15 residues. CDR3 nucleotides: TGTGCCAGCTTTTTTGACCGACGAGTGGATTGTGGCTACACCTTC. This encodes CASFFDRRVDCGYTF.

This clone has more than one count but fewer than ten. The V call is TRBV28, the J call TRBJ1-1; tentative D call: TRBD1 (6 bases). The CDR3 is 13 residues long. With 6 bases removed from V and 8 bases from J, the gap between germline ends came to 16 bases. Germline-derived CDR1 and CDR2 are MDHEN and SYDVKM. CDR3 coding DNA: TGTGCCAGCAGCCGAGTGGGGGGGCAAGAAGCTTTCTTT. Protein product: CASSRVGGQEAFF.

This sequence joins TRBV29-1 and TRBJ1-3; D possibly corresponds to TRBD1 (5 bases). The CDR3 contains 14 residues. The germline V and J ends were trimmed by 7 bases and 2 bases, with 15 bases remaining between them. CDR1 is SQVTM, CDR2 ANQGSEA, per germline. The CDR3 reads CSASTENAGNTIYF. The CDR3 DNA follows: TGCAGCGCATCGACAGAAAACGCTGGAAACACCATATATTTT. The full variable domain, with the rest looked up from reference TRBV29-1 and TRBJ1-3, is SAVISQKPSRDICQRGTSLTIQCQVDSQVTMMFWYRQQPGQSLTLIATANQGSEATYESGFVIDKFPISRPNLTFSTLTVSNMSPEDSSIYLCSASTENAGNTIYFGEGSWLTVV.

V is TRBV7-3 and J is TRBJ2-2, with a tentative D call TRBD1 (6 bases). Germline values: CDR1 SGHTA, CDR2 FQGTGA. V was trimmed by 5 bases and J by 0 bases, leaving 10 bases between them. This CDR3 spans 15 amino acids. This CDR3 is CASSSGTPNTGELFF. The CDR3 DNA sequence: TGTGCCAGCAGCAGTGGGACACCGAACACCGGGGAGCTGTTTTTT.

In this sample, this clone turned up a few times. The rearrangement joins TRBV20-1 to TRBJ2-7, with a possible D match to TRBD1 (5 bases). CDR1 and CDR2 (germline): DFQATT, SNEGSKA (reference sequence). The CDR3 totals 11 residues. Trimming shortened V by 7 bases and J by 2 bases, and 9 bases separated the two germline ends. The CDR3 coding sequence is TGCAGTGGGCAGGGCACCTACGAGCAGTACTTC. This codes for CSGQGTYEQYF.

For this clone: Other DNA sequences of this sample code for an identical CDR3. This sequence joins TRBV7-3 and TRBJ2-1; D not resolved. V shed 0 bases and J shed 6 bases, with 0 bases lying between them. Per germline, CDR1 SGHTA and CDR2 FQGTGA. This CDR3 has 11 amino acids. DNA of the CDR3: TGTGCCAGCAGCTTAACCAATGAGCAGTTCTTC. It encodes CASSLTNEQFF.